The clone carrying this T cell receptor (beta chain) has only a few counts. The data belong to a study of blood T cell repertoires in COVID-19. Looking at the study overall: Samples came from the United States, Italy and Spain, spanning acute and convalescent COVID-19. PBMCs, B-cell-depleted T cells, or T cells were the source of the cDNA or gDNA that made up the material.

Trimming left V 3 bases short and J 0 bases short, with 9 bases between. CDR1 KGHSH and CDR2 LQKENI come from the germline V gene. The CDR3 loop spans 15 amino acids. Original analysis: Reference gene primer amplification gave estimated nucleated cell counts. This table comes from immunoSEQ multiplex PCR, and its TCRdb copy is limited to in-frame clones, with some not included. From that table come the V and J calls and clone size; the DNA was used to work out D and trimming. Of about 130,000 clones listed, 65% to 90% are singletons. The sequencing sample was made of peripheral blood. The clonotype comes from a man older than 75 with active or convalescent COVID-19. The chain links TRBV18 to TRBJ2-4; D remains ambiguous. In DNA form, the CDR3 reads TGTGCCAGCTCACCGGAGATACCAGCCAAAAACATTCAGTACTTC. Protein product: CASSPEIPAKNIQYF.